This T cell receptor beta chain was sequenced for a study of blood T cell repertoires in COVID-19. V was pared by 4 bases and J by 5 bases, with 4 bases of the junction left unmatched. Germline CDR1 is KGHSH and CDR2 is LQKENI. There are 16 residues in the CDR3. Original methodology: Nucleated cell number was recorded as an estimate derived from reference gene primer amplification. Measured with immunoSEQ multiplex PCR; TCRdb has only the in-frame clones, and not every one. V, J and clone size are taken as reported in that table, and D and trimming were inferred from the DNA itself. The table records around 470,000 clones, 80% to 90% of them present only once.

The chain recombines TRBV18 with TRBJ2-3, with 15 nucleotides matching TRBD2. The receptor's source is a young man with COVID-19, enrolled during active disease. Sequenced input: peripheral blood. The CDR3 spells CASSQGLAGGEDTQYF. Written as DNA, the CDR3 is TGTGCCAGCTCACAGGGACTAGCGGGAGGAGAAGATACGCAGTATTTT.